The following is a TCR beta chain sequence with its context. This entry is derived from a study of T cell responses to AZD1222 COVID-19 vaccine. Germline V CDR1 and CDR2: SGHRS, YFSETQ. The CDR3 loop spans 15 amino acids. The V end was cut by 4 bases, the J end by 0 bases, with 10 bases between. The method was immunoSEQ multiplex PCR; TCRdb's version includes in-frame clones alone and lacks a portion of them. The sample holds 150,000 to 200,000 clones; roughly 90% are singletons and the top ten take about 1.6%. The input for sequencing was peripheral blood, taken on day 0 of AZD1222 vaccination. The sequence was collected from an adult in good health. The chain joins TRBV5-1 to TRBJ1-4; maybe TRBD1 (5 bases). Here the CDR3 DNA reads TGCGCCAGCAGCGGTACAGGCGCAACTAATGAAAAACTGTTTTTT. It yields the protein CASSGTGATNEKLFF.